Following are 25 T cell receptor beta chains from one sample sequenced in a study of blood T cell repertoires in COVID-19. Clones were sequenced by immunoSEQ multiplex PCR, and TCRdb holds only the in-frame ones, with some missing. Here the sample spans some 400,000 clones, around 87% being singletons. The specimen sequenced was peripheral blood. These receptors came from a woman aged 25 to 39 with COVID-19, enrolled during active disease.

Regarding this clone: Other DNA sequences in the same sample also yield this CDR3. This sequence joins TRBV6-1 and TRBJ1-4, with TRBD1 matching 7 bases. Trimming removed 1 base from V and 4 bases from J; junction bases left unmatched: 0. The CDR3 length is 14 residues. CDR1 is MNHNS and CDR2 is SASEGT in the germline V gene. CDR3 nucleotides: TGTGCCAGCAGTGAAGGACAGGGTAATGAAAAACTGTTTTTT. This encodes CASSEGQGNEKLFF.

As concerns this clone: Other DNA variants within this sample encode the same CDR3. The chain carries TRBV29-1 and TRBJ1-2; 9 bases agree with TRBD1. The CDR3 runs to 13 residues. V shed 4 bases, J shed 3 bases, and the junction held 3 bases outside the gene matches. Germline loops: CDR1 SQVTM, CDR2 ANQGSEA. Here the CDR3 reads CSVGGQGDYGYTF. The CDR3 nucleotides read TGCAGCGTTGGGGGACAGGGTGACTATGGCTACACCTTC.

The V call is TRBV11-3, the J call TRBJ2-2; the match to TRBD1 covers 9 bases. V was pared by 6 bases and J by 6 bases, with 5 bases of the junction left unmatched. CDR1 and CDR2 from the germline V gene are SGHNT and YENEEA. The CDR3 runs to 14 residues. CDR3 loop: CASSRTGESGELFF. The CDR3 coding sequence is TGTGCCAGCAGTAGGACAGGGGAGTCCGGGGAGCTGTTTTTT.

This chain links TRBV9 with TRBJ2-1; 8 nucleotides agree with TRBD1. The length of the CDR3 is 15 residues. From germline, CDR1 is SGDLS and CDR2 YYNGEE. With 7 bases clipped from V and 1 base from J, the junction kept 7 bases outside the gene matches. The CDR3 loop reads CASGLGQGSYNEQFF. The CDR3 nucleotides read TGTGCCAGCGGCCTAGGACAGGGTTCCTACAATGAGCAGTTCTTC.

The gene calls are TRBV2 and TRBJ2-7; a weak D match, TRBD1 (5 bases). Looked up from germline, CDR1 is SNHLY and CDR2 is FYNNEI. Trimming took 5 bases from V and 0 from J, leaving 14 bases between them. The CDR3 loop spans 15 amino acids. CDR3 nucleotide sequence: TGTGCCAGCAGTTGGACACCAGGAATCTCCTACGAGCAGTACTTC. This gives the protein CASSWTPGISYEQYF.

This chain links TRBV6-5 with TRBJ2-7, with a possible D match to TRBD1 (5 bases). CDR1 MNHEY and CDR2 SVGAGI come from the germline V gene. CDR3 length: 14 residues. Trimming removed 0 bases from V and 1 base from J, with 7 bases in between. DNA of the CDR3: TGTGCCAGCAGTTACTCGGGGCTGTCCTACGAGCAGTACTTC. Protein product: CASSYSGLSYEQYF.

The chain links TRBV5-1 to TRBJ2-2; the match to TRBD2 covers 10 bases. CDR1 SGHRS and CDR2 YFSETQ come from the germline V gene. The CDR3 sequence is 17 residues long. The trim removed 3 bases at V and 0 bases at J, leaving 5 bases unmatched. The CDR3: CASSSNGLAANTGELFF. Written as DNA, the CDR3 is TGCGCCAGCAGCTCAAACGGACTAGCGGCGAACACCGGGGAGCTGTTTTTT.

This clone appeared once. The chain has TRBV9 and TRBJ1-2, with TRBD1 matching 8 bases. This CDR3 is 15 amino acids long. Germline loops: CDR1 SGDLS, CDR2 YYNGEE. With 3 bases clipped from V and 2 bases from J, the junction kept 6 bases outside the gene matches. CDR3 coding DNA: TGTGCCAGCAGCGCCCTGACAGGGGCCAACTATGGCTACACCTTC. Translation gives CASSALTGANYGYTF.

This chain connects TRBV4-3 to TRBJ1-3; D gene uncertain. V lost 2 bases to trimming and J lost 0 bases, with 11 bases between them. CDR1 is LGHNA and CDR2 is YSLEER in the germline V gene. The CDR3 has 16 amino acids. CDR3 bases: TGCGCCAGCAGCCAATTCCTCGACTCCTCTGGAAACACCATATATTTT. Amino acids: CASSQFLDSSGNTIYF.

The DNA of the CDR3 is TGCGCCAGCAGCCAAGGTTACAGGGGGGAGGTCGGCGAGCAGTACTTC. As protein: CASSQGYRGEVGEQYF. This chain uses TRBV4-1 with TRBJ2-7; 8 bases align to TRBD1. With V trimmed by 1 base and J by 6 bases, 11 bases remained unmatched. Germline assignment: CDR1 MGHRA and CDR2 YSYEKL. The CDR3 is 16 amino acids.

The chain is built from TRBV5-5 and TRBJ2-1; TRBD2 agrees at 7 bases. The CDR3 consists of 15 residues. Germline V CDR1 and CDR2: SGHKS, YYEKEE (reference sequence). Losses at the gene ends were 4 bases for V and 4 bases for J; bases not matched to a gene: 8. The CDR3 sequence is CASSTSSGQYNEQFF. The CDR3 DNA reads TGTGCCAGCAGCACCTCTAGCGGCCAATACAATGAGCAGTTCTTC.

The chain links TRBV7-9 to TRBJ2-3; D might be TRBD1 (5 bases). Trimming pared 5 bases from V and 4 bases from J, leaving 10 bases between. The length of the CDR3 is 13 residues. Germline lookup yields CDR1 SEHNR and CDR2 FQNEAQ (reference sequence). In DNA, the CDR3 is TGTGCCAGCAGCGGCCAGACAGCAGATACGCAGTATTTT. As protein: CASSGQTADTQYF.

The chain joins TRBV10-1 to TRBJ1-6; D possibly corresponds to TRBD1 (6 bases). V was pared by 2 bases and J by 5 bases, with 7 bases between. The CDR3 contains 14 residues. Germline CDR1 WNHNN, CDR2 SYGVQD (reference sequence). The CDR3 nucleotides read TGCGCCAGCAGTGAGGACAGGAATAATTCACCCCTCCACTTT. This sequence encodes CASSEDRNNSPLHF.

The chain is built from TRBV4-3 and TRBJ2-7, with D tentatively TRBD2 (6 bases). Between the trimmed V and J ends, which lost 4 bases and 6 bases, there was a span of 19 bases. Germline CDR1 is LGHNA and CDR2 is YSLEER. This CDR3 is 15 amino acids long. CDR3 nucleotides: TGCGCCAGCAGCCTGGCGGCAGGAGGGCCGGCCGAGCAGTACTTC. It yields the protein CASSLAAGGPAEQYF.

This sequence joins TRBV30 and TRBJ2-1; TRBD1 is a possible D gene (6 bases). The CDR3 has 12 amino acids. CDR1 is GTSNPN and CDR2 is SVGIG in the germline V gene (reference sequence). The V gene lost 0 bases and the J gene lost 12 bases, with 12 bases spanning the gap. The CDR3: CAWSVRGGAQFF. Written as DNA, the CDR3 is TGTGCCTGGAGTGTACGTGGGGGCGCGCAGTTCTTC.

This clone was detected only once. The V call is TRBV5-1, the J call TRBJ2-5; perhaps TRBD2 as D (5 bases). CDR1 and CDR2 from the germline V gene are SGHRS and YFSETQ. This CDR3 is 11 amino acids long. Trimming removed 4 bases from V and 5 bases from J, with 6 bases in between. CDR3 sequence: CASSAGETQYF. For the CDR3, the DNA is TGCGCCAGCAGCGCGGGCGAGACCCAGTACTTC.

The gene calls are TRBV9 and TRBJ2-1; D ambiguous. Germline CDR1 and CDR2: SGDLS and YYNGEE. The V gene lost 4 bases and the J gene lost 0 bases, with 14 bases spanning the gap. CDR3 size: 16 residues. CDR3 coding DNA: TGTGCCAGCAGCCCCATAGCTGAGAGCTCCTACAATGAGCAGTTCTTC. Its translation is CASSPIAESSYNEQFF. Together with reference TRBV9 and TRBJ2-1, the CDR3 gives the full variable domain: DSGVTQTPKHLITATGQRVTLRCSPRSGDLSVYWYQQSLDQGLQFLIQYYNGEERAKGNILERFSAQQFPDLHSELNLSSLELGDSALYFCASSPIAESSYNEQFFGPGTRLTVL.

The CDR3 coding sequence is TGTGCCAGCAGCTTGGGACAGGGGTGGTACAATGAGCAGTTCTTC. As protein: CASSLGQGWYNEQFF. The chain combines TRBV5-4 with TRBJ2-1; 8 nucleotides agree with TRBD1. Unmatched junction bases numbered 3, after V lost 0 bases and J lost 4 bases. This CDR3 is built from 15 residues. The germline V gene has CDR1 SGHNT and CDR2 YYREEE (reference sequence).

The chain is built from TRBV7-3 and TRBJ1-1; the match to TRBD1 covers 10 bases. Germline CDR1 and CDR2: SGHTA and FQGTGA. V lost 1 base, J lost 3 bases, and 2 bases stayed unmatched. This CDR3 has 15 residues. The CDR3 sequence: CASSLKTGGYTEAFF. As DNA, the CDR3 is TGTGCCAGCAGCTTAAAGACAGGGGGCTACACTGAAGCTTTCTTT.

The chain couples TRBV27 to TRBJ2-3; 8 positions agree with TRBD2. The CDR3 runs to 16 residues. The V segment lost 4 bases and the J segment 0 bases; nucleotides outside the gene matches: 6. Germline V CDR1 and CDR2: MNHEY, SMNVEV (reference sequence). DNA of the CDR3: TGTGCCAGCAGTTCCAACCCTAGCGGGAGCACAGATACGCAGTATTTT. It specifies CASSSNPSGSTDTQYF.

The rearrangement uses TRBV4-1 and TRBJ1-2, with 8 bases identical to TRBD1. The CDR3 contains 15 residues. The germline gives CDR1 MGHRA, CDR2 YSYEKL. V lost 4 bases, J lost 4 bases, and 8 bases stayed unmatched. CDR3 residues: CASSPAGGTRYGYTF. CDR3 in DNA: TGCGCCAGCAGCCCGGCAGGGGGCACCCGCTATGGCTACACCTTC.

This chain connects TRBV28 to TRBJ2-3, with 10 bases aligning to TRBD2. Germline trimming cut 5 bases from V and 6 bases from J; bases unmatched to any gene: 5. CDR1 is MDHEN, CDR2 SYDVKM, per germline. This CDR3 spans 14 amino acids. The chain's CDR3 is CASSLAGARDTQYF. The CDR3 DNA is TGTGCCAGCAGTCTAGCGGGAGCTAGGGATACGCAGTATTTT.

V gene TRBV5-5 combines with J gene TRBJ2-5; D not certain. Per germline, CDR1 SGHKS and CDR2 YYEKEE (reference sequence). The CDR3 length is 13 residues. The germline V and J ends were trimmed by 3 bases and 3 bases, with 9 bases remaining between them. CDR3 sequence (DNA): TGTGCCAGCAGCTCTTACAGAGAAGAGACCCAGTACTTC. Amino acid sequence: CASSSYREETQYF.

The J gene is TRBJ2-3, the V gene TRBV3-1 (or the pseudogene TRBV3-2); 7 positions agree with TRBD1. V dropped 1 base and J dropped 1; count of bases not matched to a gene: 2. The germline V gene has CDR1 LGHDT and CDR2 YNNKEL (reference sequence). The CDR3 totals 15 residues. CDR3 nucleotide sequence: TGTGCCAGCAGCCAAGGACAGGGAGGCACAGATACGCAGTATTTT. Its translation is CASSQGQGGTDTQYF.

The rearrangement uses TRBV5-6 and TRBJ2-2; 12 nucleotides line up with TRBD2. Trimming removed 2 bases from V and 1 base from J; junction bases left unmatched: 6. This CDR3 contains 18 residues. From germline, CDR1 is SGHDT and CDR2 YYEEEE. CDR3 coding DNA: TGTGCCAGCAGCTTAAGGACTAGCGGGGTCTTGAACACCGGGGAGCTGTTTTTT. Residues: CASSLRTSGVLNTGELFF.